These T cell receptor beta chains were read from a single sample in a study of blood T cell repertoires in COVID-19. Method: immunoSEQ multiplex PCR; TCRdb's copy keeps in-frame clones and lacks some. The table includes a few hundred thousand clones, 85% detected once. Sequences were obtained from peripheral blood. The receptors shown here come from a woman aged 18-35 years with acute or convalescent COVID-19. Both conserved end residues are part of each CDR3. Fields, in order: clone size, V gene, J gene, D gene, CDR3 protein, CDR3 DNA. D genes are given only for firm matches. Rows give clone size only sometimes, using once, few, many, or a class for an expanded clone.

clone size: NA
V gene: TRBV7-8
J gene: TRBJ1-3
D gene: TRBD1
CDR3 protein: CASSNQSGTGGNTIYF
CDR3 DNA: TGTGCCAGCAGCAACCAGTCCGGGACAGGAGGAAACACCATATATTTT

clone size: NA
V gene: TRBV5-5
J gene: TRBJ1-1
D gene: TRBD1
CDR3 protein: CASSLLITGGVEAFF
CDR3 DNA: TGTGCCAGCAGCTTACTTATAACAGGGGGCGTTGAAGCTTTCTTT

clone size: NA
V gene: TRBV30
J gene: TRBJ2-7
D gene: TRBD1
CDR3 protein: CAWSVRTGPYF
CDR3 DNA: TGTGCCTGGAGTGTTCGGACAGGGCCGTACTTC

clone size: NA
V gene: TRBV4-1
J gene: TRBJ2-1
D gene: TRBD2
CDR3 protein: CASSQDASGSWDEQFF
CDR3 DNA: TGCGCCAGCAGCCAAGATGCTAGCGGGAGTTGGGATGAGCAGTTCTTC

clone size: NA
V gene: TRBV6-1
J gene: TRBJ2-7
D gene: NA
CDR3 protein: CASSDVRWTYEQYF
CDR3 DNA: TGTGCCAGCAGTGACGTGAGGTGGACCTACGAGCAGTACTTC

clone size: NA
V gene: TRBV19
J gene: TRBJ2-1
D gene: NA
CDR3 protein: CAISIDRWDEQFF
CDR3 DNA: TGTGCCATTTCGATTGACAGGTGGGATGAGCAGTTCTTC

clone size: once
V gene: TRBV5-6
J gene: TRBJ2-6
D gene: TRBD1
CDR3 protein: CASSLDRGRFGANVLTF
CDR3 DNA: TGTGCCAGCAGCTTGGACAGGGGGCGTTTCGGGGCCAACGTCCTGACTTTC

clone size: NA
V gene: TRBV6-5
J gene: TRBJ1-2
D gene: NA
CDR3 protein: CASSTGYGYTF
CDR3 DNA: TGTGCCAGCAGTACTGGCTATGGCTACACCTTC

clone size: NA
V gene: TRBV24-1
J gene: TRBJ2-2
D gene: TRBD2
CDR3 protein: CATSNPGGETGELFF
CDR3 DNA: TGTGCCACCAGTAACCCGGGAGGGGAGACCGGGGAGCTGTTTTTT

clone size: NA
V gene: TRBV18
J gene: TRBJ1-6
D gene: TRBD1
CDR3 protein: CASSPAATGDSPLHF
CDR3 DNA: TGTGCCAGCTCACCGGCCGCGACAGGGGATTCACCCCTCCACTTT

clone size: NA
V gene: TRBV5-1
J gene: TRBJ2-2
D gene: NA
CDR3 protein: CASSLGGVNTGELFF
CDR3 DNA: TGCGCCAGCAGCCTGGGCGGAGTGAACACCGGGGAGCTGTTTTTT

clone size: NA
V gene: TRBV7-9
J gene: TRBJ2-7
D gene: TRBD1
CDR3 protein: CASSPGRDRPYEQYF
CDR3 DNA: TGTGCCAGCAGCCCGGGCCGGGACAGACCCTACGAGCAGTACTTC

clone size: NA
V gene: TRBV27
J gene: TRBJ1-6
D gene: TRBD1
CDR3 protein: CASTLGQTNSPLHF
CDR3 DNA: TGTGCCAGCACCCTGGGACAGACTAATTCACCCCTCCACTTT

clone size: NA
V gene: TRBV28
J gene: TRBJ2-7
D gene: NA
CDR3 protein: CASRDGGSSYEQYF
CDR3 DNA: TGTGCCAGCAGGGATGGCGGAAGCTCCTACGAGCAGTACTTC

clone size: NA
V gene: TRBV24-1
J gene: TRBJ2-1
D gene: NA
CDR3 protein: CATSGPVSSYNEQFF
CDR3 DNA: TGTGCCACCAGCGGTCCGGTTAGCTCCTACAATGAGCAGTTCTTC

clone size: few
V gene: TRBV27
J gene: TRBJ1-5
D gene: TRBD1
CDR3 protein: CASRQGVYSNQPQHF
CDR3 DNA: TGTGCCAGTCGACAGGGGGTATATAGCAATCAGCCCCAGCATTTT

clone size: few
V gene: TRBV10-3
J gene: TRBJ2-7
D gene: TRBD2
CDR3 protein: CAISEEREYEQYF
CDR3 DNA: TGTGCCATCAGTGAGGAGCGGGAATACGAGCAGTACTTC

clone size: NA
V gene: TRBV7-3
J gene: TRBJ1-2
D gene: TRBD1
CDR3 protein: CASRPGDRGPVWNYGYTF
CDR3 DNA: TGTGCCAGCAGGCCGGGAGACAGGGGGCCCGTGTGGAACTATGGCTACACCTTC

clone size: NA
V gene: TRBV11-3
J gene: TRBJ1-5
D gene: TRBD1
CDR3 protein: CASSEHPQGAGQPQHF
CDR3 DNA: TGTGCCAGCAGCGAACATCCTCAGGGGGCGGGTCAGCCCCAGCATTTT

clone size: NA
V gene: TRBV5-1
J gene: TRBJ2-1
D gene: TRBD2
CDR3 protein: CASSRLAPTSDTNEQFF
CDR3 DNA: TGCGCCAGCAGCAGACTAGCCCCCACCTCCGACACCAATGAGCAGTTCTTC

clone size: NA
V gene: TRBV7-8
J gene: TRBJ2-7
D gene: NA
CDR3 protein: CASSLDWADTYEQYF
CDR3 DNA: TGTGCCAGCAGCTTAGATTGGGCAGATACCTACGAGCAGTACTTC

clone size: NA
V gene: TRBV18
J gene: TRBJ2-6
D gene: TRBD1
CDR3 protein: CASSPTLGTASSGANVLTF
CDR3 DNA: TGTGCCAGCTCACCAACCCTCGGGACAGCGAGCTCTGGGGCCAACGTCCTGACTTTC

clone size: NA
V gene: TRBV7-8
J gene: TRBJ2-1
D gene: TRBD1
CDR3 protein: CASSLGNRGNGEQFF
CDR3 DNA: TGTGCCAGCAGCTTAGGTAACAGGGGGAATGGTGAGCAGTTCTTC

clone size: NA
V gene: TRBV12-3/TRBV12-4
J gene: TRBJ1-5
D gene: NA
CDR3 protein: CASSLRGNQPQHF
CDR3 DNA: TGTGCCAGCAGTTTGCGGGGAAATCAGCCCCAGCATTTT

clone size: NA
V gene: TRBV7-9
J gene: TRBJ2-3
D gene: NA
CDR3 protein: CASSLLETDTQYF
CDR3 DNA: TGTGCCAGCAGCCTACTAGAGACAGATACGCAGTATTTT

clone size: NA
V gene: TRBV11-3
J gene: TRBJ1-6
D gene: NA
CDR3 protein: CASSLDGDSPLHF
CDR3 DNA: TGTGCCAGCAGCCTAGACGGGGATTCACCCCTCCACTTT

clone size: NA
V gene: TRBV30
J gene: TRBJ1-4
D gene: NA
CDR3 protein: CAWSVERSNEKLFF
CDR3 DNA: TGTGCCTGGAGTGTCGAAAGGAGTAATGAAAAACTGTTTTTT

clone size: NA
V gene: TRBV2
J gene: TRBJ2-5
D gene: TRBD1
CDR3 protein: CASSRFTGGAETQYF
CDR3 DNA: TGTGCCAGCAGTCGTTTTACAGGGGGCGCGGAGACCCAGTACTTC

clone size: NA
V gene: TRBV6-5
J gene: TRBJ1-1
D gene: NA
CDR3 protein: CASRISRGNTEAFF
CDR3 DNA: TGTGCCAGCAGGATATCCAGGGGGAACACTGAAGCTTTCTTT

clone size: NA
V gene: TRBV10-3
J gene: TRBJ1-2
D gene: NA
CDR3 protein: CAIPPSGGQGYTF
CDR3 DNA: TGTGCCATCCCCCCTTCCGGGGGGCAAGGCTACACCTTC

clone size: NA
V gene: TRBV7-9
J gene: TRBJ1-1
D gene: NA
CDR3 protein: CASSLVSRANTEAFF
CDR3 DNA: TGTGCCAGCAGCTTAGTGAGCAGGGCCAACACTGAAGCTTTCTTT

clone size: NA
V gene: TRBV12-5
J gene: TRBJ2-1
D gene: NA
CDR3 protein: CASGLVSYNEQFF
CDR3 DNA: TGTGCTAGTGGTTTGGTCTCTTACAATGAGCAGTTCTTC

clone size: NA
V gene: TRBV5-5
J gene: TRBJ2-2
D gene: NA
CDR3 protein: CASSLKPRDTGELFF
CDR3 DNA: TGTGCCAGCAGCTTGAAACCTCGGGACACCGGGGAGCTGTTTTTT

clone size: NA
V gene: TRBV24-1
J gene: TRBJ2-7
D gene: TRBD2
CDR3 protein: CATSDSRASGRRSYEQYF
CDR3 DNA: TGTGCCACCAGTGACTCCCGCGCTAGCGGGAGAAGAAGCTACGAGCAGTACTTC

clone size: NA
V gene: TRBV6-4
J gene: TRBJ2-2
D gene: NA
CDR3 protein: CASSDNGLTGELFF
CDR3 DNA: TGTGCCAGCAGTGACAACGGACTAACCGGGGAGCTGTTTTTT

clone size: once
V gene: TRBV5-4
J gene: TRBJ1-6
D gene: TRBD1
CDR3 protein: CASSIDRGYSPLHF
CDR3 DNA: TGTGCCAGCAGCATCGACAGGGGATATTCACCCCTCCACTTT

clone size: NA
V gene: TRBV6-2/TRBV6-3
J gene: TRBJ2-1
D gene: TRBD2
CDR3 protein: CASSKLAGDVYNEQFF
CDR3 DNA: TGTGCCAGCAGTAAATTAGCGGGAGATGTCTACAATGAGCAGTTCTTC